This T cell receptor (beta chain) was observed in a study of shared clonotypes between healthy human individuals. Replicate sorted-subset PCRs were loaded with 150 to 250 ng DNA, approximately 31,000 T cell genomes. Produced via immunoSEQ multiplex PCR; TCRdb's table is partial and in-frame only. The table has 2 million to 2.5 million clones, roughly 93% seen once; the top ten hold 0.36%. Between the trimmed V and J ends, which lost 5 bases and 5 bases, there was a span of 15 bases. The CDR3 spans 14 residues. The V gene's germline CDR1 is LNHDA and CDR2 SQIVND (reference sequence). The receptor's source is a man aged 18 to 30 in good health. Some clones in this sample may be carry-over from other donors' samples. Sequencing used naive CD4+ T cells from PBMCs. Subset here: CD45RA+ positively selected. J is TRBJ1-2 and V is TRBV19, with TRBD1 as a possible D gene (5 bases). CDR3 loop: CASSSGTSRYGYTF. For the CDR3, the DNA is TGTGCCAGTAGTTCCGGGACGTCTCGGTATGGCTACACCTTC.